The 17 T cell receptor beta chains given below trace back to one sample, sequenced in a study of T cell changes during pregnancy in multiple sclerosis. Method: immunoSEQ multiplex PCR; TCRdb's copy keeps in-frame clones and lacks some. The repertoire holds roughly 45,000 clones, with roughly 90% as singletons. This specimen consisted of peripheral blood, obtained in the second trimester of pregnancy. Receptors were obtained from a female donor in good health, enrolled as a control in a pregnancy study.

In this sample, this clone turned up once. V is TRBV18 and J is TRBJ1-3, with 7 bases matching TRBD1. V trimming: 3 bases; J trimming: 8 bases; junction bases outside the gene matches: 4. CDR1 and CDR2 from the germline V gene are KGHSH and LQKENI. The length of the CDR3 is 13 residues. The CDR3 DNA reads TGTGCCAGCTCACCCGCAGGGGGTGACACCATATATTTT. Translated, it gives CASSPAGGDTIYF. The entire variable domain, with the rest obtained from reference TRBV18 and TRBJ1-3, is as follows: NAGVMQNPRHLVRRRGQEARLRCSPMKGHSHVYWYRQLPEEGLKFMVYLQKENIIDESGMPKERFSAEFPKEGPSILRIQQVVRGDSAAYFCASSPAGGDTIYFGEGSWLTVV.

This clone showed up just once. The chain uses TRBV2 and TRBJ2-1, with 12 bases identical to TRBD2. The germline V gene encodes CDR1 SNHLY and CDR2 FYNNEI. CDR3 length: 17 amino acids. J lost 2 bases, V lost 6 bases, and 8 bases had no gene match. CDR3 nucleotides: TGTGCCAGCAGAGAACTAGCGGGAGGAACCCCCTACAATGAGCAGTTCTTC. The encoded protein is CASRELAGGTPYNEQFF.

The V call is TRBV6-5, the J call TRBJ2-1; 9 bases are shared with TRBD1. Germline CDR1 and CDR2: MNHEY and SVGAGI. Germline trimming cut 6 bases from V and 2 bases from J; bases unmatched to any gene: 5. The CDR3 contains 15 residues. CDR3 DNA: TGTGCCAGCAGACGCAGACAGGGGGCCTACAATGAGCAGTTCTTC. Translating gives CASRRRQGAYNEQFF.

J is TRBJ1-1 and V is TRBV6-4; 11 positions match TRBD1. The germline CDR1 and CDR2 sequences are MRHNA and SNTAGT. The junction had 4 bases not matched to a gene; V was cut back by 5 bases and J by 8 bases. The CDR3 loop spans 13 amino acids. CDR3: CASSRTGGGEAFF. In nucleotides, the CDR3 is TGTGCCAGCAGTCGGACAGGGGGCGGAGAAGCTTTCTTT.

The V and J genes are TRBV7-8 and TRBJ2-2; perhaps TRBD2 as D (5 bases). Trimming cost V 8 bases and J 5 bases, with 15 bases left between them. Per the germline V gene, CDR1 is SGHVS and CDR2 is FQNEAQ. The CDR3 covers 14 residues. The CDR3 DNA reads TGTGCCAGCGGATTCCTCGGAGGAACCGGGGAGCTGTTTTTT. Residues: CASGFLGGTGELFF.

The chain uses TRBV10-3 and TRBJ1-1; tentative D call: TRBD1 (5 bases). Germline-derived CDR1 and CDR2 are ENHRY and SYGVKD. The CDR3 covers 13 residues. V was clipped by 6 bases and J by 5 bases, with 13 bases between them. The CDR3 is CAISWGGDTEAFF. The CDR3 region has the DNA TGTGCCATCAGCTGGGGAGGGGATACTGAAGCTTTCTTT.

This rearrangement joins TRBV11-2 to TRBJ1-4; D is ambiguous. V was shortened by 5 bases and J by 1 base, with 8 bases between the two germline ends. Per germline, CDR1 SGHAT and CDR2 FQNNGV. The CDR3 spans 14 residues. As DNA, the CDR3 is TGTGCCAGCAGCGTTTTCCAAACTAATGAAAAACTGTTTTTT. Its translation is CASSVFQTNEKLFF.

The V call is TRBV18, the J call TRBJ1-3; D is uncertain. This CDR3 is built from 16 residues. Germline V gene data show CDR1 as KGHSH and CDR2 as LQKENI. V lost 6 bases and J lost 0, with 15 bases in between. As DNA, the CDR3 is TGTGCCAGCTCCCCTCGGGAAGCGAGCTCTGGAAACACCATATATTTT. It yields the protein CASSPREASSGNTIYF.

V and J are TRBV21-1 and TRBJ2-7; the D call of TRBD2 is as the table states it, not checked on the DNA. TRBV21-1 is termed a pseudogene. This CDR3 has 17 amino acids. In DNA, the CDR3 is TGTGCCAGCAGCACAAAGCCCACTAGCGGGAGGCCCCGCGAGCAGTACTTC. Translating it yields CASSTKPTSGRPREQYF.

This clone was recorded once. This chain connects TRBV19 to TRBJ1-5; 8 nucleotides agree with TRBD1. Germline V gene sequence: CDR1 LNHDA, CDR2 SQIVND (reference sequence). The CDR3 extends over 14 amino acids. The junction had 8 bases not matched to a gene; V was cut back by 7 bases and J by 6 bases. The CDR3 sequence: CASNMDRVSQPQHF. In DNA, the CDR3 is TGTGCCAGTAACATGGACAGGGTAAGTCAGCCCCAGCATTTT.

This clone has only one observation. The rearrangement joins TRBV4-2 to TRBJ2-1; 7 bases agree with TRBD2. V lost 1 base, J lost 3 bases, and 3 bases stayed unmatched. This CDR3 has 15 residues. CDR1 and CDR2 (germline): LGHNA, YNFKEQ. The CDR3 reads CASSQGAGVYNEQFF. The CDR3 bases are TGTGCCAGCAGCCAAGGGGCGGGAGTCTACAATGAGCAGTTCTTC.

The chain couples TRBV25-1 to TRBJ2-2, with D tentatively TRBD2 (6 bases). This CDR3 has 16 residues. The ends were cut back, 3 bases at V and 5 bases at J, with 16 bases in the middle. CDR1 MGHDK and CDR2 SYGVNS come from the germline V gene. The CDR3, as DNA: TGTGCCAGCAGTGAGATAGGGCGGGAATCTACCGGGGAGCTGTTTTTT. Protein product: CASSEIGRESTGELFF.

This clone appeared once. The J gene is TRBJ2-7, the V gene TRBV6-1; possibly TRBD2 for D (5 bases). This CDR3 region has 14 residues. With 2 bases removed from V and 0 bases from J, the gap between germline ends came to 8 bases. Germline V gene sequence: CDR1 MNHNS, CDR2 SASEGT. DNA for the CDR3: TGTGCCAGCAGTGAACGAGGGTCCTCCTACGAGCAGTACTTC. This codes for CASSERGSSYEQYF.

V usage is TRBV5-4 and J usage is TRBJ2-6, with TRBD2 as a possible D gene (5 bases). Germline CDR1 is SGHNT and CDR2 is YYREEE (reference sequence). V was cut by 2 bases and J by 4 bases, with 7 bases left in between. This CDR3 is 14 amino acids long. CDR3 loop: CASSFPSGANVLTF. The CDR3 nucleotides are TGTGCCAGCAGCTTTCCTAGCGGGGCCAACGTCCTGACTTTC. Full variable domain (missing parts from reference TRBV5-4 and TRBJ2-6): ETGVTQSPTHLIKTRGQQVTLRCSSQSGHNTVSWYQQALGQGPQFIFQYYREEENGRGNFPPRFSGLQFPNYSSELNVNALELDDSALYLCASSFPSGANVLTFGAGSRLTVL.

The chain combines TRBV11-3 with TRBJ2-2, with a weak D call TRBD2 (5 bases). The CDR3 consists of 13 residues. Germline CDR1 SGHNT, CDR2 YENEEA. The V end lost 5 bases, the J end lost 6 bases, and 10 bases lay between the germline ends. The CDR3 coding sequence is TGTGCCAGCAGCGCGGGTATTTCCGGGGAGCTGTTTTTT. The encoded protein is CASSAGISGELFF. Full variable domain (rest looked up from reference TRBV11-3 and TRBJ2-2): EAGVVQSPRYKIIEKKQPVAFWCNPISGHNTLYWYLQNLGQGPELLIRYENEEAVDDSQLPKDRFSAERLKGVDSTLKIQPAELGDSAVYLCASSAGISGELFFGEGSRLTVL.

J is TRBJ2-1 and V is TRBV6-5; 9 nucleotides line up with TRBD2. The CDR3 sequence is 15 residues long. V was pared by 6 bases and J by 7 bases, with 10 bases of the junction left unmatched. The germline CDR1 and CDR2 sequences are MNHEY and SVGAGI. The CDR3 region is CASSQPGLASNEQFF. The CDR3 bases are TGTGCCAGCAGCCAACCCGGACTAGCGTCAAATGAGCAGTTCTTC.

This chain connects TRBV6-5 to TRBJ1-2; 12 bases line up with TRBD1. J was trimmed by 6 bases and V by 6 bases; bases with no gene match: 8. CDR3 length equals 15 residues. Germline V lookup: CDR1 MNHEY, CDR2 SVGAGI. CDR3 in DNA: TGTGCCAGCAGACTCGGGACAGGGGGCGCAGATGGCTACACCTTC. Encoded protein: CASRLGTGGADGYTF.